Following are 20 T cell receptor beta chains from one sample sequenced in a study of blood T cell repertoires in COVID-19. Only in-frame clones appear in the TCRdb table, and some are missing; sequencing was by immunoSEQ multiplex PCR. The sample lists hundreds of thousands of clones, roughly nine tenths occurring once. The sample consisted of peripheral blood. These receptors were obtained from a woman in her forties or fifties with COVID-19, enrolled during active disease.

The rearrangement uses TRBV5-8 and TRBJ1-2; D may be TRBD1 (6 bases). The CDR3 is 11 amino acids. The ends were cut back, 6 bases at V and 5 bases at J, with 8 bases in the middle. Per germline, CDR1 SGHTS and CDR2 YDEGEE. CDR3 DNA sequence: TGTGCCAGCATCCAGGGGTATGGCTACACCTTC. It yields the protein CASIQGYGYTF.

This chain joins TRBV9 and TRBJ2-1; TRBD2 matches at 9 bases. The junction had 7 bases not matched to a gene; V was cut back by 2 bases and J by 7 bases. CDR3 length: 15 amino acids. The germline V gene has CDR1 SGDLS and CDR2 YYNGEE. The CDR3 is CASSVRLAEPNEQFF. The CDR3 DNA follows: TGTGCCAGCAGCGTTCGACTAGCGGAACCGAATGAGCAGTTCTTC.

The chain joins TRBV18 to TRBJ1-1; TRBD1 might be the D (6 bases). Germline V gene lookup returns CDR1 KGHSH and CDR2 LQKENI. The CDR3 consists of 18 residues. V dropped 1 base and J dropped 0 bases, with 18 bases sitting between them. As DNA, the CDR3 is TGTGCCAGCTCACCACAGGGACACTGGGATTCCATGAACACTGAAGCTTTCTTT. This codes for CASSPQGHWDSMNTEAFF.

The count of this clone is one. CDR3 protein: CASSKTSGGPLSSSTDTQYF. The CDR3 bases are TGTGCCAGCAGCAAGACTAGCGGGGGGCCCTTATCCTCTAGCACAGATACGCAGTATTTT. V usage is TRBV9 and J usage is TRBJ2-3; 13 bases match TRBD2. The ends lost 4 bases at V and 0 bases at J; junction bases unmatched: 14. The germline gives CDR1 SGDLS, CDR2 YYNGEE. The CDR3 sequence is 20 residues long. Looking up the rest from reference TRBV9 and TRBJ2-3 gives the full variable domain: DSGVTQTPKHLITATGQRVTLRCSPRSGDLSVYWYQQSLDQGLQFLIQYYNGEERAKGNILERFSAQQFPDLHSELNLSSLELGDSALYFCASSKTSGGPLSSSTDTQYFGPGTRLTVL.

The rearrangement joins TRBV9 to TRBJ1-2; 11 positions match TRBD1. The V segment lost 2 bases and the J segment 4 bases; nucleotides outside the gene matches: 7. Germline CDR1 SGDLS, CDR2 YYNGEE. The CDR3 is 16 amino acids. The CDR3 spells CASSVSRDRGAYGYTF. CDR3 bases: TGTGCCAGCAGCGTTTCCCGGGACAGGGGGGCCTATGGCTACACCTTC.

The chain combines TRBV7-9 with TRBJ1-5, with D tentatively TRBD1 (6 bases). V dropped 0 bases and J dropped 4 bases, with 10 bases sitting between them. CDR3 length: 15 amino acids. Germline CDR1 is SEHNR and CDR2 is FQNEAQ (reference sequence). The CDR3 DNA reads TGTGCCAGCAGCTTAGCAGGGGGGGTAAATCAGCCCCAGCATTTT. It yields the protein CASSLAGGVNQPQHF. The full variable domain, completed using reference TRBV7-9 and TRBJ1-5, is DTGVSQNPRHKITKRGQNVTFRCDPISEHNRLYWYRQTLGQGPEFLTYFQNEAQLEKSRLLSDRFSAERPKGSFSTLEIQRTEQGDSAMYLCASSLAGGVNQPQHFGDGTRLSIL.

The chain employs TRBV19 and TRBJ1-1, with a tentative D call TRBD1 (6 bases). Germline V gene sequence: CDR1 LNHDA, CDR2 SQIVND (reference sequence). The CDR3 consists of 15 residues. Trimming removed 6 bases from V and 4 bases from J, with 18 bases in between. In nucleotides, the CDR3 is TGTGCCAGTAGATTAACAGGGCCTCCCGGCACTGAAGCTTTCTTT. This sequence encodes CASRLTGPPGTEAFF.

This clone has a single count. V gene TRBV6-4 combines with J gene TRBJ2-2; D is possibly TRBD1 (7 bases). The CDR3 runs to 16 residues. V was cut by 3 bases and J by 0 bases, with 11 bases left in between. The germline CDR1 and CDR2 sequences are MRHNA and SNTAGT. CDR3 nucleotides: TGTGCCAGCAGTGAGCAGGGGGGATCGAACACCGGGGAGCTGTTTTTT. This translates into CASSEQGGSNTGELFF.

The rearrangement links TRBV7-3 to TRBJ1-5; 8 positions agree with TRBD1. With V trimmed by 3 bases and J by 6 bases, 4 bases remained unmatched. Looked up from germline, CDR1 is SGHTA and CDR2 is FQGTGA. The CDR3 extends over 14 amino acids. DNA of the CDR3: TGTGCCAGCAGCTTCGGCAGGGGGCGTCAGCCCCAGCATTTT. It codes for CASSFGRGRQPQHF.

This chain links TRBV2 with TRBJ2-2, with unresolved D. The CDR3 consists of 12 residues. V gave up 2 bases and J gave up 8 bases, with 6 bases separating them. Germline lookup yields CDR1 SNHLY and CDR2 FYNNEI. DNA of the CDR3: TGTGCCAGCAGTGAAAGCTCGGGGGAGCTGTTTTTT. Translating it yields CASSESSGELFF.

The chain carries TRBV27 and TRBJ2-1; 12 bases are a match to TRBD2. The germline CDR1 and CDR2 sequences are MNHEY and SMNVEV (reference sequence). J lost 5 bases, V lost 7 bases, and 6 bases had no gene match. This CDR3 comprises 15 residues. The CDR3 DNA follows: TGTGCCAGCAAACCGGGACTAGCGGGTAACAATGAGCAGTTCTTC. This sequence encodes CASKPGLAGNNEQFF.

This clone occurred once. In DNA, the CDR3 is TGTGCCAGCAGCCCGTTGGGGGGAACCGATGAGCAGTTCTTC. This encodes CASSPLGGTDEQFF. The chain combines TRBV11-2 with TRBJ2-1; maybe TRBD2 (6 bases). Germline V CDR1 and CDR2: SGHAT, FQNNGV. The CDR3 has 14 amino acids. V shed 5 bases and J shed 8 bases, with 16 bases lying between them.

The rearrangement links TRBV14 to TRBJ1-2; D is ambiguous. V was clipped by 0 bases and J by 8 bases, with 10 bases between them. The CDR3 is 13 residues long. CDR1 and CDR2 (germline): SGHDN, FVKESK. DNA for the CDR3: TGTGCCAGCAGCCAAGAAAAGCTTCACGGCTACACCTTC. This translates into CASSQEKLHGYTF.

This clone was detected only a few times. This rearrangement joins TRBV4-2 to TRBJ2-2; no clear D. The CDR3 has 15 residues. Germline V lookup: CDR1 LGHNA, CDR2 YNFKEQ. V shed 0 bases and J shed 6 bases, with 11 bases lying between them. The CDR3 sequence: CASSQEESESGELFF. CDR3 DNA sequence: TGTGCCAGCAGCCAAGAAGAAAGCGAATCCGGGGAGCTGTTTTTT.

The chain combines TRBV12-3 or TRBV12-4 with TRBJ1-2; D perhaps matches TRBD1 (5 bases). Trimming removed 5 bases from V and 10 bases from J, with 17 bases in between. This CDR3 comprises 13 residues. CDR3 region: CASSPHGGVDYTF. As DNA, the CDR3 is TGTGCCAGCAGTCCACACGGGGGGGTGGACTACACCTTC.

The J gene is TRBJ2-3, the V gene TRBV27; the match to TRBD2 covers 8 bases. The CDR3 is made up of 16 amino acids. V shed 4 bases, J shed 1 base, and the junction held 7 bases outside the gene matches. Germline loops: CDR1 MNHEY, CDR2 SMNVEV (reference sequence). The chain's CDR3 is CASSSRQAGGTDTQYF. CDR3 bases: TGTGCCAGCAGTTCAAGGCAAGCGGGGGGCACAGATACGCAGTATTTT.

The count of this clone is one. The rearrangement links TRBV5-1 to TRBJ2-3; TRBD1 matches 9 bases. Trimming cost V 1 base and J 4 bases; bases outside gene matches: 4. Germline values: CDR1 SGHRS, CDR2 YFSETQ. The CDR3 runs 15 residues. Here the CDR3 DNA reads TGCGCCAGCAGCTTGAGGGACAGGGATGCAGATACGCAGTATTTT. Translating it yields CASSLRDRDADTQYF.

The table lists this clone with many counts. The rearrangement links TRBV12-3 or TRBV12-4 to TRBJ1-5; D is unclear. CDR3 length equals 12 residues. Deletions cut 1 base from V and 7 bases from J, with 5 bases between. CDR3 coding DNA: TGTGCCAGCAGTTTAGGGCAGCAGCCCCAGCATTTT. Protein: CASSLGQQPQHF.

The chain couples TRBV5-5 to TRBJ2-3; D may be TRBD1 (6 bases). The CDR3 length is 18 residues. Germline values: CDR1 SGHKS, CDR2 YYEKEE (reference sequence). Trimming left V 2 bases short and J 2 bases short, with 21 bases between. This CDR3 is CASSFRSRGTGSTDTQYF. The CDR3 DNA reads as TGTGCCAGCAGCTTCCGGTCGCGCGGAACAGGGTCCACAGATACGCAGTATTTT. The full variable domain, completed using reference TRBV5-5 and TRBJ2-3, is DAGVTQSPTHLIKTRGQQVTLRCSPISGHKSVSWYQQVLGQGPQFIFQYYEKEERGRGNFPDRFSARQFPNYSSELNVNALLLGDSALYLCASSFRSRGTGSTDTQYFGPGTRLTVL.

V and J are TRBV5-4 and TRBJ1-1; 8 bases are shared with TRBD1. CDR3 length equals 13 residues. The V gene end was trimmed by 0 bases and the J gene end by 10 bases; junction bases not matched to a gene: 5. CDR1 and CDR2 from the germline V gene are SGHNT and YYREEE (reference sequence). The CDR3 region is CASSLGRDRRAFF. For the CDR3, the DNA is TGTGCCAGCAGCTTGGGCCGGGACAGGCGAGCTTTCTTT.